This TCR beta chain was documented in a study of blood T cell repertoires in COVID-19. At the level of the study: Acute and convalescent COVID-19 specimens originated in the United States, Italy and Spain. The cDNA or gDNA used as material had been derived from T cells, B-cell-depleted T cells, or PBMCs.

Original processing notes: Amplifying reference gene primers gave estimates of nucleated cell counts. TCRdb's copy holds only in-frame clones and misses some; the assay was immunoSEQ multiplex PCR. V, J and clone size reflect that table, while D and trimming were determined from the DNA. This sample carries about 150,000 clones, over 75% of them seen once, and the ten largest clones take more than 4%. CDR1 is LNHDA, CDR2 SQIVND, per germline (reference sequence). Trimming removed 4 bases at V and 2 bases at J, with 12 bases between. This CDR3 is 15 amino acids long. Sequenced material: peripheral blood. The TCR sequence derives from a woman aged 50 to 65 with acute or convalescent COVID-19. The chain has TRBV19 and TRBJ1-5; weak D call: TRBD1 (6 bases). The CDR3: CASSRGPRGNQPQHF. The CDR3 nucleotides are TGTGCCAGTAGTAGGGGGCCCCGCGGCAATCAGCCCCAGCATTTT.